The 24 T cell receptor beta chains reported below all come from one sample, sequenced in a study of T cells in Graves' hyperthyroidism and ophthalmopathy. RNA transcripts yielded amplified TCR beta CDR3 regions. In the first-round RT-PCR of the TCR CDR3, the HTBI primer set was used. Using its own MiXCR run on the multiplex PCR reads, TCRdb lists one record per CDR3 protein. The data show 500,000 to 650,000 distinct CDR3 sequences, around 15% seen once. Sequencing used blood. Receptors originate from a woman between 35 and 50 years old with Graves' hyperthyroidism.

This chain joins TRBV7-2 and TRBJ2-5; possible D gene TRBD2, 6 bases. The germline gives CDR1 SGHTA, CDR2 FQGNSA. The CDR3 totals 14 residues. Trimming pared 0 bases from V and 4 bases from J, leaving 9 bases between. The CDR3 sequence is CASSLASGLETQYF. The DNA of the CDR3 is TGTGCCAGCAGCTTAGCAAGCGGGCTAGAGACCCAGTACTTC.

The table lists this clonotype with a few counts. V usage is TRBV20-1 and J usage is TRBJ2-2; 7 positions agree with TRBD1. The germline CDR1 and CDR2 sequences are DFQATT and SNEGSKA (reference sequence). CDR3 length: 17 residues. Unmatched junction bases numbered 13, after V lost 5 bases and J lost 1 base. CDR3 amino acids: CSAGNLQGKRNTGELFF. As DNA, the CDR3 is TGCAGTGCTGGTAACCTACAGGGGAAGAGGAACACCGGGGAGCTGTTTTTT.

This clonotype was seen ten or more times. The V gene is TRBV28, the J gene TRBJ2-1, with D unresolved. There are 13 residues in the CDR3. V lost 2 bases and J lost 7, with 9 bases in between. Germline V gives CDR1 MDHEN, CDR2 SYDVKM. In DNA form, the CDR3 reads TGTGCCAGCAGTTTAGTGGGATGGAATGAGCAGTTCTTC. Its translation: CASSLVGWNEQFF.

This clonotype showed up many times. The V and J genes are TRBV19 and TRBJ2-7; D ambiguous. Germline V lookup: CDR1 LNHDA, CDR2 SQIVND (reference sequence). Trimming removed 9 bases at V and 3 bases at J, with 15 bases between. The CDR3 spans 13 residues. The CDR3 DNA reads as TGTGCCAGCAGCATAGGACCGAGCTACGAGCAGTACTTC. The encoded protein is CASSIGPSYEQYF.

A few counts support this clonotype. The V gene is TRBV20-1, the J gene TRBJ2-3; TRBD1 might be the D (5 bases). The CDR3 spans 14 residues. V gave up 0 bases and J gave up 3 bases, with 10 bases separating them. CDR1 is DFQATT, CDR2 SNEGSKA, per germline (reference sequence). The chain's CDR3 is CSARDPRTTDTQYF. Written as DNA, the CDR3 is TGCAGTGCTAGAGATCCCAGGACAACAGATACGCAGTATTTT.

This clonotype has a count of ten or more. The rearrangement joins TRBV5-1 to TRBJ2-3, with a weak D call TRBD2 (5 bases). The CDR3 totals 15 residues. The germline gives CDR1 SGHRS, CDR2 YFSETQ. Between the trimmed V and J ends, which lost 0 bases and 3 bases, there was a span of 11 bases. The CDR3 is CASSLAQAVTDTQYF. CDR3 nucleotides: TGCGCCAGCAGCTTGGCACAAGCGGTAACAGATACGCAGTATTTT.

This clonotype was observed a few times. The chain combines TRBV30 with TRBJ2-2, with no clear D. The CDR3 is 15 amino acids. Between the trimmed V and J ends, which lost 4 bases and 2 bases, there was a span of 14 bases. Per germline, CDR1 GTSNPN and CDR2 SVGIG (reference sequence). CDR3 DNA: TGTGCCTGGAACCGGATCGCTTTTAACACCGGGGAGCTGTTTTTT. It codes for CAWNRIAFNTGELFF.

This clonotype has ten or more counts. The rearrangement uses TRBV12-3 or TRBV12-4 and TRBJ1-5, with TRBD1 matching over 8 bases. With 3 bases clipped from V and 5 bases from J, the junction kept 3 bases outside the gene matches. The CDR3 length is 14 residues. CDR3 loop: CASSFDRGDQPQHF. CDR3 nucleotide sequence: TGTGCCAGCAGTTTCGACAGGGGAGATCAGCCCCAGCATTTT.

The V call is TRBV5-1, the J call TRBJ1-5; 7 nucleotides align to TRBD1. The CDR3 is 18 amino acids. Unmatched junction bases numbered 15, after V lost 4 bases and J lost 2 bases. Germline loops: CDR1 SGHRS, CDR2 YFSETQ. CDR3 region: CASSLTGILASGNQPQHF. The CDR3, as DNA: TGCGCCAGCAGCCTGACAGGGATACTAGCGAGTGGCAATCAGCCCCAGCATTTT.

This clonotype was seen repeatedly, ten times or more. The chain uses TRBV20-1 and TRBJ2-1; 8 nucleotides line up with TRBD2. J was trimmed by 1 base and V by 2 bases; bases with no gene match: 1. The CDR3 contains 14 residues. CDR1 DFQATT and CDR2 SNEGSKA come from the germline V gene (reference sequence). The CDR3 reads CSARPSGSYNEQFF. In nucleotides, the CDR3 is TGCAGTGCTAGACCTAGCGGGTCCTACAATGAGCAGTTCTTC.

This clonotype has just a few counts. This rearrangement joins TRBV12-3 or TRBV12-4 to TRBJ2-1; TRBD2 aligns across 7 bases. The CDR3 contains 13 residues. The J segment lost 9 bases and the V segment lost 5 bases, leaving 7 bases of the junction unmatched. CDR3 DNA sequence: TGTGCCAGCAGTCGGACTAGTTCCATTGAGCAGTTCTTC. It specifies CASSRTSSIEQFF.

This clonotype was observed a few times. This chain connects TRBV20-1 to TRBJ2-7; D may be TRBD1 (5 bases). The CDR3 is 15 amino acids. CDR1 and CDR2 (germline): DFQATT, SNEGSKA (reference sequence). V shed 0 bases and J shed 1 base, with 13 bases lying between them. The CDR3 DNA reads TGCAGTGCTAGAGATCGCGCAGGGCTTTCCTACGAGCAGTACTTC. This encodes CSARDRAGLSYEQYF.

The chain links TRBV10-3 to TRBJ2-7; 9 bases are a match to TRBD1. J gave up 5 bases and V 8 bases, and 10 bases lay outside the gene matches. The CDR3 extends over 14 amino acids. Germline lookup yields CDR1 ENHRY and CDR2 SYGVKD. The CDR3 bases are TGTGCCATCCGGGACAGGGCGCTGAGGGACGAGCAGTACTTC. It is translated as CAIRDRALRDEQYF.

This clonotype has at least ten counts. The CDR3 region is CSARDPSSGDEQYF. CDR3 in DNA: TGCAGTGCTAGAGATCCTTCGTCTGGGGACGAGCAGTACTTC. The gene calls are TRBV20-1 and TRBJ2-7; D gene unclear. In germline, CDR1 is DFQATT, CDR2 SNEGSKA (reference sequence). Trimming shortened V by 0 bases and J by 5 bases, and 14 bases separated the two germline ends. The CDR3 runs 14 residues.

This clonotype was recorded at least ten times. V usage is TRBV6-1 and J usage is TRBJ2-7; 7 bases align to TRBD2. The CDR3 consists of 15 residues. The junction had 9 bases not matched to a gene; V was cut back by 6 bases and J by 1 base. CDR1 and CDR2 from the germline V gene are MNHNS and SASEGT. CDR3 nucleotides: TGTGCCAGCAGCCTAGGCGGGAGAAATTCCTACGAGCAGTACTTC. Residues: CASSLGGRNSYEQYF.

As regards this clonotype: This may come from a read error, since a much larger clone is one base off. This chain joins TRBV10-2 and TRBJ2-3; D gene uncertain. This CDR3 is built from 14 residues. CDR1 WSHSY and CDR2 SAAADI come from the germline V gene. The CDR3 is CASGDGTSTDTQYF. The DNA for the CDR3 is TGCGCCAGCGGTGACGGTACTAGCACAGATACGCAGTATTTT.

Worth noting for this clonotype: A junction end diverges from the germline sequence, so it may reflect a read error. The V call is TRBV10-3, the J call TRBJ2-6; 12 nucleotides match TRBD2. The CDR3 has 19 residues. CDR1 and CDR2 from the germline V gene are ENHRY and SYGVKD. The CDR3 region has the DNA TGTGCCATCAGTGCGCTACTAGCGGGAGGTACCTCTGAAGCCAACGTCCCGACTTTC. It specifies CAISALLAGGTSEANVPTF.

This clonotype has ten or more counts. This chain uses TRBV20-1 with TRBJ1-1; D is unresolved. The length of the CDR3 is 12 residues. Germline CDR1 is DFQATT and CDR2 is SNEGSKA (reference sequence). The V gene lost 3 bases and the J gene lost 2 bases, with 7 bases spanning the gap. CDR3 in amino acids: CSASIRNTEAFF. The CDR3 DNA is TGCAGTGCTAGTATAAGAAACACTGAAGCTTTCTTT.

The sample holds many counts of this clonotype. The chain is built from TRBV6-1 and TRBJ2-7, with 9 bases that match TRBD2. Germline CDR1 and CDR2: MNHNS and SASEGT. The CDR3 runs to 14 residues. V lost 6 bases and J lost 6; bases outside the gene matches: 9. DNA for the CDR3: TGTGCCAGCAGCTCGGGACTAGCAAGCGTCGAGCAGTACTTC. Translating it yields CASSSGLASVEQYF.

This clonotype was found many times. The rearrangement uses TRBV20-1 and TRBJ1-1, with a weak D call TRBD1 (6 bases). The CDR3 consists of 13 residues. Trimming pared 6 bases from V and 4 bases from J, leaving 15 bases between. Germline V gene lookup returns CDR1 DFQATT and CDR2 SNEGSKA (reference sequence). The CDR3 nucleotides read TGCAGTGCACAGCAGGGGATGGCCACTGAAGCTTTCTTT. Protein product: CSAQQGMATEAFF.

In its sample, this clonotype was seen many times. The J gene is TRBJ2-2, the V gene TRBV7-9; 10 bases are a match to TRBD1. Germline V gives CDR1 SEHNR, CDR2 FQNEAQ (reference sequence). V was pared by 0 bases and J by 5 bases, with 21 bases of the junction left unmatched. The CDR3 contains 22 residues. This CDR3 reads CASSLARGTHIVDRGETGELFF. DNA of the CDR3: TGTGCCAGCAGCTTAGCGCGTGGGACCCATATCGTGGACAGGGGGGAAACCGGGGAGCTGTTTTTT.

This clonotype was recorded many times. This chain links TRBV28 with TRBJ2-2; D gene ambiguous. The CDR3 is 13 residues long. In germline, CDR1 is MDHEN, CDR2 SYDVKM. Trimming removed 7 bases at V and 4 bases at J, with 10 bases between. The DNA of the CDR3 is TGTGCCAGCATAAAGCCGGGCACCGGGGAGCTGTTTTTT. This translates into CASIKPGTGELFF.

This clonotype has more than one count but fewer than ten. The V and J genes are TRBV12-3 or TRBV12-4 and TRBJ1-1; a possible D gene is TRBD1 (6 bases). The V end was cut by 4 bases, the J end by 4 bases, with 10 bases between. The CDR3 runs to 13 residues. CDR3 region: CASSWGGFTEAFF. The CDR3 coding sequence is TGTGCCAGCAGTTGGGGGGGCTTCACTGAAGCTTTCTTT.

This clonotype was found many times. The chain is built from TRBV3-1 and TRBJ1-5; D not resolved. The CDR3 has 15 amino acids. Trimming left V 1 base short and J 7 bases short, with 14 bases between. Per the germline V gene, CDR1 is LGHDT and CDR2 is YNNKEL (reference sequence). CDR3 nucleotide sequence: TGTGCCAGCAGCCAAGGACTCACTGGGAGCCAGCCCCAGCATTTT. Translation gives CASSQGLTGSQPQHF.